At least ten counts were recorded for the clone carrying this TCR beta chain. Gene-specific TRAV and TRBV primers were used for first-strand cDNA, covering alpha and beta chains. Amplification of TCRs used a constant-region primer and V-primer adapter for roughly 18 PCR cycles. TCRdb reprocessed the reads with MiXCR, giving one entry per CDR3 protein. The sample records tens of thousands of distinct CDR3 sequences, around a sixth being singletons. The time point was: after trial treatment. Treatment defined: LDRT plus nivolumab, ipilimumab, low-dose cyclophosphamide and aspirin (RACIN trial). The length of the CDR3 is 14 residues. Germline V lookup: CDR1 MNHEY, CDR2 SVGEGT. The V gene lost 5 bases and the J gene lost 5 bases, with 15 bases spanning the gap. These data are taken from a study of low-dose radiotherapy and immunotherapy resistance in tumors.

The source is a male donor with prostate cancer. The V gene is TRBV6-2 or TRBV6-3, the J gene TRBJ2-5; D is tentatively TRBD1 or TRBD2 (5 bases each). The sequenced sample was PBMCs, obtained after low-dose radiotherapy plus immunotherapy. The CDR3 region is CASSASGRRETQYF. CDR3 nucleotides: TGTGCCAGCAGTGCCTCGGGGCGTAGGGAGACCCAGTACTTC.